A selection of T cell receptor beta chains follows, all from one sample in a study of quantifying T cell responses using KT2 cells. TCRdb analysed the UMI-ligation and nested PCR reads with MiXCR anew, one entry per CDR3 protein. The sample has tens of thousands of distinct CDR3 sequences; 7.3% are singletons. Source material: PBMCs spiked with cells of the T cell clone KT2. Every receptor here comes from a human donor. Each CDR3 is given with its conserved first and last residue. Fields, in order: CDR3 DNA, CDR3 protein, J gene, D gene, clone size, CDR3 length, V gene. A D gene is named only where the DNA matches it firmly. A clone size is listed for some rows: how often the clone was seen (once, few, many), or a class if it is expanded.

TGTGCCAGCAGCTTACAGGGGGCCAAAAACATTCAGTACTTC,CASSLQGAKNIQYF,TRBJ2-4,.,many,14,TRBV7-2
TGTGCCAGCAGCCTACAAGCGAGGGGGCCTATTGAGCAGTTCTTC,CASSLQARGPIEQFF,TRBJ2-1,TRBD1,many,15,TRBV11-2
TGCAGTGCTAGAGAAAGGTATAACGGCAGGGGCGATTTTAATTCACCCCTCCACTTT,CSARERYNGRGDFNSPLHF,TRBJ1-6,.,.,19,TRBV20-1
TGCAGTGCTAGAGAGGGGTACGAGCAGTACTTC,CSAREGYEQYF,TRBJ2-7,.,many,11,TRBV20-1
TGTGCCAGCAGGGGGCCCTTTGGAACAGATACGCAGTATTTT,CASRGPFGTDTQYF,TRBJ2-3,.,.,14,TRBV2
TGTGCCAGCACTTACCTACGGGACTACAATGAGCAGTTCTTC,CASTYLRDYNEQFF,TRBJ2-1,.,many,14,TRBV12-3/TRBV12-4
TGTGCCAGCAGCTTAGGACAACAAGAGCAGTACTTC,CASSLGQQEQYF,TRBJ2-7,.,many,12,TRBV13
TGCAGTGCTAGAGGAGGGGACAGGGGAGAGCAGTACTTC,CSARGGDRGEQYF,TRBJ2-7,TRBD1,many,13,TRBV20-1
TGTGCCAGCAGTTGGATCGGGGACAGGGGGCACAGGGAGACCCAGTACTTC,CASSWIGDRGHRETQYF,TRBJ2-5,TRBD1,few,17,TRBV12-3/TRBV12-4
TGCGCCAGCAGTGAGGGAGGCAGGGCAGGAGATACGCAGTATTTT,CASSEGGRAGDTQYF,TRBJ2-3,.,few,15,TRBV10-1
TGTGCCAGCAGTCTACGTAGAGCGGGAGAGTCAGATACGCAGTATTTT,CASSLRRAGESDTQYF,TRBJ2-3,TRBD2,many,16,TRBV6-6
TGTGCCAGCAGCGTAGCGCCATCTGGGGCCAACGTCCTGACTTTC,CASSVAPSGANVLTF,TRBJ2-6,.,few,15,TRBV9
TGCAGCGCACTAACACAGGGAAACGAGCAGTACTTC,CSALTQGNEQYF,TRBJ2-7,.,many,12,TRBV29-1
TGTGCCAGCAGCCTCCGGGGGGCGAACACCGGGGAGCTGTTTTTT,CASSLRGANTGELFF,TRBJ2-2,TRBD2,.,15,TRBV7-2
TGTGCCAGCAGTTTATCATCGACAGCTAACTATGGCTACACCTTC,CASSLSSTANYGYTF,TRBJ1-2,.,few,15,TRBV12-3/TRBV12-4
TGTGCCAGCAGCCAGCAGGGGAAGGGTGAGCAGTTCTTC,CASSQQGKGEQFF,TRBJ2-1,.,.,13,TRBV27
TGTGCCAGCAGCCCTCCGACGACCCAAGATACGCAGTATTTT,CASSPPTTQDTQYF,TRBJ2-3,.,many,14,TRBV7-9
TGTGCCAGCAGTTTATACAGGGGAACGGACAATGAGCAGTTCTTC,CASSLYRGTDNEQFF,TRBJ2-1,TRBD1,many,15,TRBV27
TGTGCCAGCAGCTTACAGGGGATGAACACTGAAGCTTTCTTT,CASSLQGMNTEAFF,TRBJ1-1,TRBD1,.,14,TRBV5-6
TGTGCCAGCAGACTCGGCGGGGGGACCTACGAGCAGTACTTC,CASRLGGGTYEQYF,TRBJ2-7,TRBD2,many,14,TRBV12-3/TRBV12-4
TGTGCCAGCAGCTTATATCTTGGGACAGGAGAGCAGTTCTTC,CASSLYLGTGEQFF,TRBJ2-1,TRBD1,many,14,TRBV7-6
TGTGCCAGCAGTCCCTTCAGGAGTAACTATGGCTACACCTTC,CASSPFRSNYGYTF,TRBJ1-2,.,many,14,TRBV12-3/TRBV12-4
TGTGCCAGCAGCCAAGACTGGACAGGGTCCTACGAGCAGTACTTC,CASSQDWTGSYEQYF,TRBJ2-7,TRBD1,many,15,TRBV3-1
TGTGCCAGCAGCCTATTCGGACAGCCCCAAGAGACCCAGTACTTC,CASSLFGQPQETQYF,TRBJ2-5,.,many,15,TRBV9
TGCGCCAGCAGCCAAGTTCCACAGATGGCCACTGAAGCTTTCTTT,CASSQVPQMATEAFF,TRBJ1-1,.,many,15,TRBV4-1
TGTGCCAGCAGCTTAGAATGGTGGGAAGAAGCTTTCTTT,CASSLEWWEEAFF,TRBJ1-1,.,many,13,TRBV7-2
TGCAGCGCCCAGGACAGGGAGGCCGATGGCTACACCTTC,CSAQDREADGYTF,TRBJ1-2,TRBD1,many,13,TRBV29-1
TGCAGTGCTTTACCCGGGACAGGGTCATACATTCAGTACTTC,CSALPGTGSYIQYF,TRBJ2-4,TRBD1,many,14,TRBV20-1
TGTGCCAGCAGTGACCCACCCTACAATGAGCAGTTCTTC,CASSDPPYNEQFF,TRBJ2-1,.,.,13,TRBV2
TGTGCCAGCATCACGGGGACAGGGGTTCGGGATGAGCAGTTCTTC,CASITGTGVRDEQFF,TRBJ2-1,TRBD1,.,15,TRBV2
TGTGCCACCCGGATCGGGAACACTGAAGCTTTCTTT,CATRIGNTEAFF,TRBJ1-1,.,many,12,TRBV25-1
TGTGCCAGCAGCTCTCAGGCGGAAAATGAAAAACTGTTTTTT,CASSSQAENEKLFF,TRBJ1-4,.,.,14,TRBV7-2
TGCGCCAGCAGCCAGTCCCTCGAGGAACCTTTGAACTATGGCTACACCTTC,CASSQSLEEPLNYGYTF,TRBJ1-2,.,few,17,TRBV4-3
TGTGCCAGCAGTAGTACCACCAATCAGCCCCAGCATTTT,CASSSTTNQPQHF,TRBJ1-5,.,few,13,TRBV6-1
TGCAGCGGGGCGGCGCGATTCACAGATACGCAGTATTTT,CSGAARFTDTQYF,TRBJ2-3,.,many,13,TRBV29-1
TGTGCCAGCAGCGATCTGGAGACCCAGTACTTC,CASSDLETQYF,TRBJ2-5,.,many,11,TRBV7-2